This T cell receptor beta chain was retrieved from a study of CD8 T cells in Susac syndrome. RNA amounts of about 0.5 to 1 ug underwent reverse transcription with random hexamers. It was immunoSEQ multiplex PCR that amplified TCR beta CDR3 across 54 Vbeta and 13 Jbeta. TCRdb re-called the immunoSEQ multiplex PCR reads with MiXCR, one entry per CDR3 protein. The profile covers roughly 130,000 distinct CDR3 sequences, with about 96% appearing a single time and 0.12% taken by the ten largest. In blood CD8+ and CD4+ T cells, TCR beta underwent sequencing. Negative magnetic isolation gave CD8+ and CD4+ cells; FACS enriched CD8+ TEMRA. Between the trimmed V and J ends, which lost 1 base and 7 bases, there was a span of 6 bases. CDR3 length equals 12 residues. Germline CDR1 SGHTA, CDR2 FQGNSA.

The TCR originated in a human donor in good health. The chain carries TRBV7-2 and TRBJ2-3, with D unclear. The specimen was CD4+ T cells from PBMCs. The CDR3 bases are TGTGCCAGCAGCTTAGTAGAGAATACGCAGTATTTT. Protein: CASSLVENTQYF.